This is a list of T cell receptor beta chains from one sample in a study of molecular identifiers for immune sequencing clone quantification. MiXCR, run by TCRdb on the PCR reads, gives a single entry per CDR3 protein. The table shows hundreds of thousands of distinct CDR3 sequences, with 24% occurring only once. Material for sequencing was naive CD8+ T cells from blood, with Jurkat cell RNA spiked in. The source of these receptors is a human donor in good health. Some libraries in this study had Jurkat cell RNA spiked in. Each CDR3 is given with its conserved first and last residue. A D gene is named only where the DNA matches it firmly. Clone size is not always given. Where it is, it says once, few, many or a class for expanded clones.

V,J,size,D,DNA,CDR3
TRBV11-1,TRBJ2-3,many,TRBD2,TGTGCCAGCAGCTTTGAGGACGGACTAGAAAGGGATACGCAGTATTTT,CASSFEDGLERDTQYF
TRBV30,TRBJ1-1,.,.,TGTGCCTGGAGTGTATTCTGGCTCCCCAACACTGAAGCTTTCTTT,CAWSVFWLPNTEAFF
TRBV7-9,TRBJ1-4,many,.,TGTGCCAGCACCATCTCCCCAACTAATGAAAAACTGTTTTTT,CASTISPTNEKLFF
TRBV20-1,TRBJ1-6,many,.,TGCAGTGCTGCCCAGTCATCACCCCTCCACTTT,CSAAQSSPLHF
TRBV29-1,TRBJ2-2,many,.,TGCAGCGTTGATAGTGGCGCGGAGGGGACCGGGGAGCTGTTTTTT,CSVDSGAEGTGELFF
TRBV4-1,TRBJ2-3,many,.,TGCGCCAGCAGCCAACCCGCGGATACGCAGTATTTT,CASSQPADTQYF
TRBV6-2/TRBV6-3,TRBJ2-5,.,.,TGTGCCAGCAGTTACCCCTCAGAGACCCAGTACTTC,CASSYPSETQYF
TRBV7-9,TRBJ2-3,.,.,TGTGCCAGCAACGACAACAAGAACACAGATACGCAGTATTTT,CASNDNKNTDTQYF
TRBV19,TRBJ1-1,.,.,TGTGCCAGTAGTATAGATCAAGGAGCTTTCTTT,CASSIDQGAFF
TRBV6-2/TRBV6-3,TRBJ2-7,.,TRBD2,TGTGCCAGCAGTCACGGGGGGTCCTACGAGCGGTACTTC,CASSHGGSYERYF